This T cell receptor (beta chain) was retrieved from a study of beta chain features in type 1 diabetes. Points from the study as a whole: A moderate, significant TCRB CDR3 shortening appeared in type 1 diabetes across four CD4+ subsets.

With respect to this clone: Its antigen is currently unknown.

The J segment lost 5 bases and the V segment lost 3 bases, leaving 3 bases of the junction unmatched. The CDR3 extends over 14 amino acids. The V gene's germline CDR1 is MDHEN and CDR2 SYDVKM. Only one heparinised blood draw was taken per donor, and its volume averaged roughly 0.12 L. Staining for CD45RO/CCR7/CD25/CD127/CD95/CD27 allowed sorting of CD4+ naive, central memory, regulatory and stem cell-like memory cells. Sequenced material consisted of expressed TCRB transcripts (all of the isolated RNA was reverse transcribed). The assay was immunoSEQ multiplex PCR, and TCRdb's table has in-frame clones only and misses some. The sample shows 300,000 to 350,000 clones, less than 9.5% of them seen only once.

The chain has TRBV28 and TRBJ2-7, with TRBD1 matching 11 bases. Source material: central memory CD4+ T cells from blood. The origin of this receptor is a woman aged 18 to 35 in good health. CDR3 amino acids: CASSFGDRGDEQYF. The CDR3 DNA sequence: TGTGCCAGCAGTTTTGGGGACAGGGGGGACGAGCAGTACTTC.